The entry that follows covers one T cell receptor beta chain sequence. Its antigen is still unknown. Only in-frame clones appear in the TCRdb table, and some are missing; sequencing was by immunoSEQ multiplex PCR. The data show tens of thousands of clones, around 80% seen once. Trimming took off 5 bases at V and 3 bases at J, with 17 bases between the two ends. Per germline, CDR1 LGHNT and CDR2 FRNRAP. The CDR3 is made up of 15 amino acids. Resections took place in Japan or China from about 2014 to 2018. Each case's diagnosis was confirmed by two pathologists on H&E. These data belong to a study of immune evolution from preneoplasia to lung adenocarcinoma. General study findings and limits: Later-stage lesions seemingly showed higher T cell density and diversity than normal lung. Normal lung had the highest top T cell clone frequencies.

This sequence originates from a person aged 55-75 years with lung adenocarcinoma. The chain uses TRBV12-5 and TRBJ2-7, with D perhaps TRBD1 (6 bases). The source material was FFPE invasive lung adenocarcinoma tissue. The CDR3 region has the DNA TGTGCTAGTGGTAAGGGACAACTTACGCGCTACGAGCAGTACTTC. It is translated as CASGKGQLTRYEQYF.